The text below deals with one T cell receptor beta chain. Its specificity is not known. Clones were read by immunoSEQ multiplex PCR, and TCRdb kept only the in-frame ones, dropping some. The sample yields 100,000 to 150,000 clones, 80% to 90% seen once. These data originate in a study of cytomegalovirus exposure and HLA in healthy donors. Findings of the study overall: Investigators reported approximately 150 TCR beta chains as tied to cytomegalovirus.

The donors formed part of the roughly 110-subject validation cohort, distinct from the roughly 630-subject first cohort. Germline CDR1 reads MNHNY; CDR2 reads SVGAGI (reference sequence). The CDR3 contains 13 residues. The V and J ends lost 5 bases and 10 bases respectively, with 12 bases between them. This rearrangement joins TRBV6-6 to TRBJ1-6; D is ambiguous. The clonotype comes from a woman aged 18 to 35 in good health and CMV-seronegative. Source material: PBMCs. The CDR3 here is CASSLRLGSPLHF. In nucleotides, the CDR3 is TGTGCCAGCAGTCTTAGACTCGGGTCACCCCTCCACTTT.